What follows are 23 T cell receptor beta chains derived from one specimen sequenced in a study of early T cells in non-severe SARS-CoV-2 infection. TCRdb reanalysed the 5' RACE reads using MiXCR and keeps one entry per CDR3 protein. Among roughly 30,000 distinct CDR3 sequences listed, around 5.9% were seen once. Material: whole blood. Source of these receptors: an adult who was a healthcare worker with PCR-confirmed SARS-CoV-2 infection or an uninfected control (not recorded which).

This clonotype has at least ten counts. V usage is TRBV12-5 and J usage is TRBJ1-1, with D maybe TRBD1 (6 bases). The germline V and J ends were trimmed by 6 bases and 0 bases, with 14 bases remaining between them. Germline loops: CDR1 LGHNT, CDR2 FRNRAP. The CDR3 totals 15 residues. CDR3 region: CASGSLGGVNTEAFF. CDR3 DNA: TGTGCTAGTGGGTCCCTAGGGGGGGTGAACACTGAAGCTTTCTTT.

This clonotype was recorded at least ten times. The gene calls are TRBV7-9 and TRBJ2-2, with D uncertain. The CDR3 consists of 14 residues. The germline CDR1 and CDR2 sequences are SEHNR and FQNEAQ (reference sequence). V lost 4 bases and J lost 6, with 12 bases in between. The CDR3 protein is CASSSLVGSGELFF. The CDR3 nucleotides are TGTGCCAGCAGCTCCCTTGTGGGCTCCGGGGAGCTGTTTTTT.

The V call is TRBV7-2, the J call TRBJ2-1; D remains unclear. V lost 1 base and J lost 0, with 7 bases in between. The germline V gene has CDR1 SGHTA and CDR2 FQGNSA. The CDR3 runs 15 residues. The CDR3 is CASSLEASSYNEQFF. DNA of the CDR3: TGTGCCAGCAGCTTAGAAGCGAGCTCCTACAATGAGCAGTTCTTC.

This clonotype was seen many times. This chain connects TRBV4-1 to TRBJ2-2, with D perhaps matching TRBD2 (6 bases). V dropped 8 bases and J dropped 4 bases, with 17 bases sitting between them. The germline V gene encodes CDR1 MGHRA and CDR2 YSYEKL. CDR3 length equals 15 residues. The CDR3 loop is CASAGNPGGTGELFF. CDR3 in DNA: TGCGCCAGCGCGGGGAACCCTGGGGGCACCGGGGAGCTGTTTTTT.

Turning to this clonotype: The junction departs from germline at one end; a sequencing error may be responsible. The chain uses TRBV7-9 and TRBJ2-3, with D perhaps being TRBD1 or TRBD2 (5 bases each). The CDR3 sequence is 16 residues long. Per germline, CDR1 SEHNR and CDR2 FQNEAQ (reference sequence). CDR3 in amino acids: CASSLALRGTADMQYF. The CDR3, as DNA: TGTGCCAGCAGCTTAGCGCTGCGAGGGACCGCAGATATGCAGTATTTT.

Only a few counts were recorded for this clonotype. The chain joins TRBV6-2 or TRBV6-3 to TRBJ2-1, with 10 bases lining up with TRBD1. The CDR3 is 16 amino acids. Trimming at V came to 9 bases and at J to 8 bases, leaving 16 bases not matched to a gene. Per germline, CDR1 MNHEY and CDR2 SVGEGT. CDR3 residues: CASSRHPRTGGYEQFF. CDR3 in DNA: TGTGCCAGTTCCCGCCACCCGCGGACAGGGGGTTATGAGCAGTTCTTC.

Only a few counts were recorded for this clonotype. The chain carries TRBV5-3 and TRBJ1-1; TRBD1 is a possible D gene (6 bases). TRBV5-3 is an ORF; its function is uncertain. The CDR3 contains 12 residues. Between the trimmed V and J ends, which lost 1 base and 11 bases, there was a span of 12 bases. The CDR3 is CARSLWNRDAFF. The CDR3 coding sequence is TGTGCCAGAAGCTTGTGGAACAGGGACGCTTTCTTT.

In its sample, this clonotype was seen a few times. A much larger clone differs from this one at a single base, so this may be a read error. The chain carries TRBV6-5 and TRBJ2-1, with 7 bases fitting TRBD1. Per the germline V gene, CDR1 is MNHEY and CDR2 is SVGAGI. The CDR3 has 14 residues. The CDR3 sequence: CVSSYGTEYNEQFF. CDR3 coding DNA: TGTGTCAGCAGTTACGGGACAGAATACAATGAGCAGTTCTTC.

The chain couples TRBV6-5 to TRBJ2-3; 12 bases map to TRBD2. The J segment lost 1 base and the V segment lost 7 bases, leaving 6 bases of the junction unmatched. CDR1 and CDR2 (germline): MNHEY, SVGAGI. The CDR3 length is 16 residues. The CDR3 DNA is TGTGCCAGCAAAATACTAGCGGGGGGTCGCACAGATACGCAGTATTTT. Protein product: CASKILAGGRTDTQYF.

In this sample, this clonotype turned up many times. The rearrangement links TRBV7-3 to TRBJ2-6, with D maybe TRBD2 (5 bases). V was shortened by 5 bases and J by 0 bases, with 8 bases between the two germline ends. Per germline, CDR1 SGHTA and CDR2 FQGTGA. The CDR3 consists of 15 residues. As DNA, the CDR3 is TGTGCCAGCAGCCCAGAGGGCTCTGGGGCCAACGTCCTGACTTTC. Protein: CASSPEGSGANVLTF.

The sample holds many counts of this clonotype. This sequence joins TRBV20-1 and TRBJ2-5, with a weak D call TRBD2 (6 bases). The V and J ends lost 5 bases and 4 bases respectively, with 14 bases between them. The CDR3 totals 13 residues. The germline V gene has CDR1 DFQATT and CDR2 SNEGSKA (reference sequence). The CDR3 DNA reads TGCAGTGCTCAAACCGGGGGTGGAGAGACCCAGTACTTC. Translating gives CSAQTGGGETQYF.

This clonotype was seen at least ten times. This chain uses TRBV4-1 with TRBJ2-1; TRBD1 might be the D (5 bases). The germline V and J ends were trimmed by 4 bases and 8 bases, with 18 bases remaining between them. Germline V gene data show CDR1 as MGHRA and CDR2 as YSYEKL. This CDR3 region has 15 residues. The CDR3 loop reads CASSLNRPRGDEQFF. As DNA, the CDR3 is TGCGCCAGCAGCCTTAATCGACCAAGGGGCGATGAGCAGTTCTTC.

Many counts were recorded for this clonotype. The chain employs TRBV5-1 and TRBJ2-3, with TRBD2 matching over 14 bases. CDR3 size: 18 residues. Trimming cost V 4 bases and J 5 bases; bases outside gene matches: 12. Germline CDR1 reads SGHRS; CDR2 reads YFSETQ. This CDR3 is CASSPGTSGGPIEDTQYF. Here the CDR3 DNA reads TGCGCCAGCAGCCCAGGGACTAGCGGGGGCCCAATTGAAGATACGCAGTATTTT. Full variable domain (outside the CDR3, taken from reference TRBV5-1 and TRBJ2-3): KAGVTQTPRYLIKTRGQQVTLSCSPISGHRSVSWYQQTPGQGLQFLFEYFSETQRNKGNFPGRFSGRQFSNSRSEMNVSTLELGDSALYLCASSPGTSGGPIEDTQYFGPGTRLTVL.

There are many counts of this clonotype. This chain uses TRBV2 with TRBJ2-3; 11 bases match TRBD2. V trimming: 6 bases; J trimming: 1 base; junction bases outside the gene matches: 3. The germline V gene has CDR1 SNHLY and CDR2 FYNNEI. The CDR3 is made up of 15 amino acids. The CDR3 loop reads CASSLAGGGTDTQYF. The CDR3 region has the DNA TGTGCCAGCAGCCTAGCGGGGGGCGGCACAGATACGCAGTATTTT.

This clonotype has at least ten counts. This chain links TRBV9 with TRBJ2-2; TRBD1 is a possible D gene (5 bases). The length of the CDR3 is 15 residues. The germline gives CDR1 SGDLS, CDR2 YYNGEE. Deletions cut 0 bases from V and 2 bases from J, with 8 bases between. CDR3 sequence (DNA): TGTGCCAGCAGCGTAGGAGACAGTAACACCGGGGAGCTGTTTTTT. Translated, it gives CASSVGDSNTGELFF.

The rearrangement uses TRBV12-5 and TRBJ1-1; no firm D call. V was cut by 6 bases and J by 4 bases, with 21 bases left in between. Germline lookup yields CDR1 LGHNT and CDR2 FRNRAP. The CDR3 has 16 amino acids. CDR3: CASGFAGPTLVTEAFF. The CDR3 bases are TGTGCTAGTGGCTTCGCCGGGCCCACCCTTGTCACTGAAGCTTTCTTT.

This clonotype was observed many times. The chain has TRBV6-1 and TRBJ2-5; 8 nucleotides agree with TRBD1. The CDR3 sequence is 15 residues long. With V trimmed by 4 bases and J by 5 bases, 9 bases remained unmatched. Germline CDR1 is MNHNS and CDR2 is SASEGT. The CDR3 sequence is CASSVFPGGRETQYF. The CDR3 DNA reads as TGTGCCAGCAGTGTATTCCCAGGGGGCCGGGAGACCCAGTACTTC.

This clonotype was seen many times. The chain employs TRBV7-9 and TRBJ2-1; tentatively, D is TRBD1 (5 bases). V was trimmed by 5 bases and J by 6 bases, leaving 20 bases between them. Germline-derived CDR1 and CDR2 are SEHNR and FQNEAQ (reference sequence). The CDR3 has 16 amino acids. The CDR3 region is CASSRTLQGLVNEQFF. The CDR3 nucleotides read TGTGCCAGCAGCCGTACCCTCCAGGGTCTGGTCAATGAGCAGTTCTTC.

This clonotype was seen repeatedly, ten times or more. This rearrangement joins TRBV3-1 to TRBJ1-2; tentative D call: TRBD1 (6 bases). CDR1 and CDR2 from the germline V gene are LGHDT and YNNKEL (reference sequence). The CDR3 has 12 residues. The V gene lost 2 bases and the J gene lost 7 bases, with 8 bases spanning the gap. The DNA of the CDR3 is TGTGCCAGCAGCCAAACAGGGTCTGGCTACACCTTC. The encoded protein is CASSQTGSGYTF.

By sample share, this clonotype is medium-sized. V is TRBV7-9 and J is TRBJ2-3; 7 nucleotides line up with TRBD1. With V trimmed by 3 bases and J by 2 bases, 2 bases remained unmatched. Germline-derived CDR1 and CDR2 are SEHNR and FQNEAQ (reference sequence). This CDR3 region has 14 residues. The chain's CDR3 is CASSLTGITDTQYF. In DNA, the CDR3 is TGTGCCAGCAGCTTGACAGGGATCACAGATACGCAGTATTTT.

Only a few counts were recorded for this clonotype. The chain combines TRBV2 with TRBJ2-7; 7 nucleotides match TRBD1. Germline V gene data show CDR1 as SNHLY and CDR2 as FYNNEI. V trimming: 8 bases; J trimming: 4 bases; junction bases outside the gene matches: 14. The CDR3 has 15 residues. CDR3 bases: TGTGCCAGCCGGCTATCCGGGACAGAAGATTACGAGCAGTACTTC. Translation: CASRLSGTEDYEQYF.

The chain recombines TRBV5-6 with TRBJ1-5, with 7 bases aligning to TRBD1. J gave up 0 bases and V 4 bases, and 7 bases lay outside the gene matches. The germline V gene encodes CDR1 SGHDT and CDR2 YYEEEE. The CDR3 has 16 amino acids. The CDR3 region has the DNA TGTGCCAGCAGCCGACAGGGCCTGTATAGCAATCAGCCCCAGCATTTT. Translating it yields CASSRQGLYSNQPQHF.

This clonotype was counted many times. V usage is TRBV5-1 and J usage is TRBJ1-1; D remains ambiguous. V was clipped by 5 bases and J by 0 bases, with 11 bases between them. The CDR3 runs to 14 residues. Germline values: CDR1 SGHRS, CDR2 YFSETQ. The CDR3 loop is CASRPDVMNTEAFF. The CDR3 DNA sequence: TGCGCCAGCAGACCAGACGTAATGAACACTGAAGCTTTCTTT.